A single sample is the source of the 2 T cell receptor beta chains below, sequenced in a study of cytomegalovirus exposure and HLA in healthy donors. The assay was immunoSEQ multiplex PCR, and TCRdb's table has in-frame clones only and misses some. The data hold 250,000 or so clones, with 85% to 90% observed a single time. The sequenced material came from PBMCs. The receptors originated from a woman aged 18-35 years in good health and CMV-seronegative.

This clone was picked up a small number of times. V and J are TRBV7-9 and TRBJ2-7, with D possibly matching TRBD1 (5 bases). V lost 5 bases, J lost 2 bases, and 10 bases lay in between. The CDR3 length is 13 residues. Germline assignment: CDR1 SEHNR and CDR2 FQNEAQ (reference sequence). This CDR3 reads CASSMDITYEQYV. The DNA for the CDR3 is TGTGCCAGCAGCATGGACATTACCTACGAGCAGTACGTC.

The chain uses TRBV5-4 and TRBJ1-2; 7 bases align to TRBD1. V lost 1 base to trimming and J lost 3 bases; unmatched junction nucleotides: 3. The V gene's germline CDR1 is SGHNT and CDR2 YYREEE (reference sequence). The CDR3 is 14 amino acids. The DNA for the CDR3 is TGTGCCAGCAGCTTGAGACAGGGCCACTATGGCTACACCTTC. Protein: CASSLRQGHYGYTF.